This TCR beta chain came from a study of blood T cell repertoires in COVID-19. For the study at large: T cells, B-cell-depleted T cells, or PBMCs supplied cDNA or gDNA.

The assay was immunoSEQ multiplex PCR, and TCRdb's table has in-frame clones only and misses some. This sample carries about 470,000 clones, around 90% of them seen once, and the ten largest clones take roughly 0.7%. The study recruited people aged about 18 to 90 years across approximately 24 US areas. Participants' reported clinical history set cohort assignment. CDR3 length equals 17 residues. Trimming removed 3 bases from V and 0 bases from J; junction bases left unmatched: 7. Germline V gives CDR1 SGHRS, CDR2 YFSETQ. The sequence was collected from a woman younger than 35 who had recovered from COVID-19. The rearrangement joins TRBV5-1 to TRBJ2-3; 10 bases fit TRBD2. Sequencing input: PBMCs or T cells enriched from blood (not recorded which). The CDR3 protein is CASSWPTLAGSTDTQYF. CDR3 sequence (DNA): TGCGCCAGCAGCTGGCCGACACTAGCGGGGAGCACAGATACGCAGTATTTT.